This T cell receptor beta chain was sequenced in a study of cytomegalovirus exposure and HLA in healthy donors. For the study at large: Early released data had about 85 million unique TCRs, all coming from HLA-typed donors.

The CDR3 has 18 residues. Looked up from germline, CDR1 is SGHVS and CDR2 is FQNEAQ. The junction had 13 bases not matched to a gene; V was cut back by 1 base and J by 4 bases. As for this clone: Its target is unknown.

PCR employed 60 Vbeta and 13 Jbeta primers. Generated by immunoSEQ multiplex PCR, the TCRdb table keeps only in-frame clones and is missing some. The sample lists 70,000 to 95,000 clones, roughly 81% occurring once. The study's findings and limits: Presence/absence comparisons presumed near-even sequencing depth among donors.

This receptor was obtained from a woman between 18 and 30 years old in good health and CMV-seropositive. The chain combines TRBV7-8 with TRBJ1-5; 7 nucleotides match TRBD1. Sequencing input: PBMCs. CDR3 amino acids: CASSLDPAAGGPNQPQHF. CDR3 nucleotide sequence: TGTGCCAGCAGCTTAGACCCAGCCGCAGGGGGTCCGAATCAGCCCCAGCATTTT.